One and the same sample provided the 3 T cell receptor beta chains below, sequenced in a study of shared clonotypes between healthy human individuals. The protocol was immunoSEQ multiplex PCR, while the TCRdb copy is restricted to in-frame clones and leaves out a portion. The data show 1.6 million or so clones, with 98% seen just once and around 0.38% held by the top ten. The source material was naive CD4+ T cells sorted from blood. The subset denotes: CD45RA+ positively selected. The source is a man aged 25-40 years in good health.

The J gene is TRBJ2-5, the V gene TRBV10-3; D possibly corresponds to TRBD2 (7 bases). With 8 bases removed from V and 2 bases from J, the gap between germline ends came to 12 bases. This CDR3 region has 13 residues. In germline, CDR1 is ENHRY, CDR2 SYGVKD. CDR3 in DNA: TGTGCCATCGGGGGGGCGAGACAAGAGACCCAGTACTTC. This translates into CAIGGARQETQYF.

This clone was counted a single time. The gene calls are TRBV28 and TRBJ2-7; D may be TRBD1 (6 bases). Germline V gene data show CDR1 as MDHEN and CDR2 as SYDVKM. V was shortened by 3 bases and J by 4 bases, with 16 bases between the two germline ends. CDR3 length: 15 amino acids. The CDR3 loop reads CASSFGTRGRYEQYF. CDR3 nucleotide sequence: TGTGCCAGCAGTTTCGGGACCAGGGGCAGGTACGAGCAGTACTTC.

The chain couples TRBV5-4 to TRBJ2-7; the D is unclear. The V end lost 0 bases, the J end lost 6 bases, and 16 bases lay between the germline ends. The germline V gene encodes CDR1 SGHNT and CDR2 YYREEE (reference sequence). The CDR3 consists of 15 residues. CDR3 bases: TGTGCCAGCAGCTTGGAAGCTACCCCCTCTAGCGAGCAGTACTTC. Its translation: CASSLEATPSSEQYF. The whole variable domain, remainder taken from reference TRBV5-4 and TRBJ2-7, is ETGVTQSPTHLIKTRGQQVTLRCSSQSGHNTVSWYQQALGQGPQFIFQYYREEENGRGNFPPRFSGLQFPNYSSELNVNALELDDSALYLCASSLEATPSSEQYFGPGTRLTVT.